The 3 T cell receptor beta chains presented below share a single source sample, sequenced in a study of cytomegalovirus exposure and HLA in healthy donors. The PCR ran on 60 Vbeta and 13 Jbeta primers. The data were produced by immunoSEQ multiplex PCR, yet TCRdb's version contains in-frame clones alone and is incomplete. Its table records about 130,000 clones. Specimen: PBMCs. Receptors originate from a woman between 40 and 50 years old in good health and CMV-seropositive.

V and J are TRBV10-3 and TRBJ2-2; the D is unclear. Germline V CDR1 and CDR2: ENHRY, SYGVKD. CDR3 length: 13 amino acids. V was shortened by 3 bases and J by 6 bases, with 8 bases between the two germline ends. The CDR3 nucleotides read TGTGCCATCAGTGAACTGAAGCCCGGGGAGCTGTTTTTT. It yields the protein CAISELKPGELFF.

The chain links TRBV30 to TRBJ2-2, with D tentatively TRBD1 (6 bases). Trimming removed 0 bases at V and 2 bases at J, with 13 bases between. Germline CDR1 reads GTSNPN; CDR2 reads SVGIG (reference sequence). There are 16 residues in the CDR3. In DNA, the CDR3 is TGTGCCTGGAGTGTAAGGGGACACAATAACACCGGGGAGCTGTTTTTT. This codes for CAWSVRGHNNTGELFF.

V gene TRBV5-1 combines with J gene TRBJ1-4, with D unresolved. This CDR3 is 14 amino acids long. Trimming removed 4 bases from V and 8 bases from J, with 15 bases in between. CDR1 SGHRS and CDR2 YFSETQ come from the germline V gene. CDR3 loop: CASSQTRGNEKLFF. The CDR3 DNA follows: TGCGCCAGCAGCCAGACCCGAGGCAACGAAAAACTGTTTTTT. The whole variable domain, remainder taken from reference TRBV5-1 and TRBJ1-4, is KAGVTQTPRYLIKTRGQQVTLSCSPISGHRSVSWYQQTPGQGLQFLFEYFSETQRNKGNFPGRFSGRQFSNSRSEMNVSTLELGDSALYLCASSQTRGNEKLFFGSGTQLSVL.